The TCR beta chain under discussion was sequenced for a study of shared clonotypes between healthy human individuals. The CDR3 has 16 residues. Germline V CDR1 and CDR2: GTSNPN, SVGIG (reference sequence). V gave up 3 bases and J gave up 4 bases, with 22 bases separating them. The test was conducted at deep level. Profiling relied on immunoSEQ multiplex PCR, and the TCRdb table lists in-frame clones only, not all of them. The profile shows around 700,000 clones, around 67% of them singletons. This chain connects TRBV30 to TRBJ2-7; D possibly matches TRBD1 or TRBD2 (5 bases each). The origin of this receptor is a woman aged 25 to 45 in good health. Sample: memory CD4+ T cells sorted from blood. Subset of the sample: CD45RA-negative fraction. The CDR3 DNA is TGTGCCTGGAGCCCCAGGGAGAGGTTGGTAAGTTACGAGCAGTACTTC. This gives the protein CAWSPRERLVSYEQYF. Drawing the rest from reference TRBV30 and TRBJ2-7, the complete variable domain is SQTIHQWPATLVQPVGSPLSLECTVEGTSNPNLYWYRQAAGRGLQLLFYSVGIGQISSEVPQNLSASRPQDRQFILSSKKLLLSDSGFYLCAWSPRERLVSYEQYFGPGTRLTVT.